This TCR beta chain is from a study of T cells in Graves' hyperthyroidism and ophthalmopathy. Study-level results: Most clonotypes that expanded in the thyroid above 0.001 also showed up in blood. Ophthalmopathy, which appeared later, was predicted by the model a median roughly 6.4 months before onset.

Disease duration was under 3 months in the ophthalmopathy patients, who also had a Clinical Activity Score of at least 3 and a NOSPECS grade of at least 4. Investigators excluded patients with uncontrolled infection, other autoimmune disease, pregnancy or lactation. It was RNA transcripts that yielded the amplified TCR beta CDR3 regions. The HTBI primer set was used in a first-round RT-PCR of the TCR CDR3. TCRdb reprocessed the multiplex PCR reads via MiXCR and lists one record per CDR3 protein. In the table there are fewer than 700,000 distinct CDR3 sequences, approximately 17% of which are singletons. This clonotype was seen a few times. Its antigen remains unknown. Germline V gene data show CDR1 as SGHTA and CDR2 as FQGTGA. Trimming pared 5 bases from V and 0 bases from J, leaving 19 bases between. The CDR3 length is 17 residues.

The V and J genes are TRBV7-3 and TRBJ1-1, with a possible D match to TRBD1 (6 bases). The TCR comes from a woman under 30 with Graves' ophthalmopathy. Sequencing was performed on blood. The CDR3 protein is CASSLMAGGVMNTEAFF. CDR3 nucleotide sequence: TGTGCCAGCAGCCTTATGGCGGGGGGCGTGATGAACACTGAAGCTTTCTTT.